Below are 5 T cell receptor beta chains sequenced from a single sample in a study of T cell responses to AZD1222 COVID-19 vaccine. TCRdb's table, derived via immunoSEQ multiplex PCR, lists solely in-frame clones and lacks some. The sample lists roughly 150,000 clones, approximately 88% occurring once. Material: peripheral blood, obtained on day 0 of AZD1222 vaccination. These receptors originate from an adult in good health.

In its sample, this clone was seen once. The chain joins TRBV5-1 to TRBJ2-1; D may be TRBD1 (5 bases). The CDR3 extends over 15 amino acids. CDR1 and CDR2 (germline): SGHRS, YFSETQ. The V gene lost 0 bases and the J gene lost 4 bases, with 11 bases spanning the gap. CDR3 sequence (DNA): TGCGCCAGCAGCTTGGGAGACAGAACGTACAATGAGCAGTTCTTC. Residues: CASSLGDRTYNEQFF.

V and J are TRBV7-2 and TRBJ2-5; D possibly corresponds to TRBD1 (7 bases). Trimming removed 1 base at V and 4 bases at J, with 13 bases between. Germline V CDR1 and CDR2: SGHTA, FQGNSA. This CDR3 comprises 15 residues. The DNA of the CDR3 is TGTGCCAGCAGCTTAGGGAGGGCAGGGGGAGAGACCCAGTACTTC. It yields the protein CASSLGRAGGETQYF.

The V call is TRBV18, the J call TRBJ2-1, with D perhaps TRBD2 (7 bases). V lost 3 bases and J lost 4, with 16 bases in between. Germline V lookup: CDR1 KGHSH, CDR2 LQKENI. This CDR3 spans 16 amino acids. DNA of the CDR3: TGTGCCAGCTCACCCCCTGGGGCGGGGGCGTACAATGAGCAGTTCTTC. Translating it yields CASSPPGAGAYNEQFF.

The chain combines TRBV5-1 with TRBJ2-2; D gene unclear. The V and J ends lost 4 bases and 0 bases respectively, with 13 bases between them. There are 16 residues in the CDR3. Germline V gives CDR1 SGHRS, CDR2 YFSETQ. The CDR3 spells CASSPNWASNTGELFF. CDR3 in DNA: TGCGCCAGCAGCCCAAACTGGGCCTCGAACACCGGGGAGCTGTTTTTT.

J is TRBJ2-7 and V is TRBV5-1; D unclear. V lost 2 bases, J lost 2 bases, and 8 bases lay in between. Germline CDR1 is SGHRS and CDR2 is YFSETQ. This CDR3 comprises 13 residues. The chain's CDR3 is CASSFGQPYEQYF. CDR3 in DNA: TGCGCCAGCAGCTTTGGGCAGCCCTACGAGCAGTACTTC.